The sequence of this TCR beta chain was determined in a study of blood T cell repertoires in COVID-19. As for the study in general: Whether acute or convalescent, the COVID-19 samples came from the United States, Italy and Spain. T cells, B-cell-depleted T cells, or PBMCs supplied cDNA or gDNA.

Per the original data handling: Amplifying reference gene primers gave estimates of nucleated cell counts. Sequencing was performed with immunoSEQ multiplex PCR; in TCRdb, only in-frame clones are kept and a portion is missing. V and J calls and clone size follow that table, whereas D and trimming were derived from the DNA. This sample yields about 110,000 clones, of which roughly 80% are seen a single time; roughly 19% belongs to the top ten. The CDR3 covers 14 residues. Unmatched junction bases numbered 7, after V lost 5 bases and J lost 4 bases. Germline CDR1 is SEHNR and CDR2 is FQNEAQ (reference sequence).

Material for sequencing was peripheral blood. V usage is TRBV7-9 and J usage is TRBJ1-1; TRBD1 aligns across 7 bases. The sequence was obtained from a man in his 70s with active or convalescent COVID-19. This CDR3 is CASSRQGLGTEAFF. CDR3 coding DNA: TGTGCCAGCAGCCGACAGGGATTGGGCACTGAAGCTTTCTTT.